This is a list of T cell receptor beta chains from one sample in a study of blood T cell repertoires in COVID-19. Produced via immunoSEQ multiplex PCR; TCRdb's table is partial and in-frame only. Of 150,000 to 190,000 clones listed, roughly 72% were seen once; the top ten hold about 3.8%. Material: peripheral blood. The origin of the receptors is a woman of 80 years or more with acute or convalescent COVID-19. Both conserved end residues are part of each CDR3. D genes are given only for firm matches. Clone size is shown for a subset of rows, as once, few, many or a class of expanded clone.

abundance	j_gene	v_gene	d_gene	CDR3nt	CDR3aa
-	TRBJ2-1	TRBV4-2	-	TGTGCCAGCAGCCAAGATCCCGACCTTCGGGGGAGGGAGCAGTTCTTC	CASSQDPDLRGREQFF
-	TRBJ1-3	TRBV7-8	-	TGTGCCAGCAGCTTAGAACACAGGGCCCCTGGAAACACCATATATTTT	CASSLEHRAPGNTIYF
-	TRBJ1-2	TRBV19	TRBD1	TGTGCCAGTAGGGGACAGGGTATTCATGGCTACACCTTC	CASRGQGIHGYTF
-	TRBJ2-1	TRBV4-1	-	TGCGCCAGCAGCCAAGCGGAGGGGCTAGCTGAGATCAATGAGCAGTTCTTC	CASSQAEGLAEINEQFF
few	TRBJ2-7	TRBV7-8	-	TGTGCCAGCAGGCAGGCCCCGGATAGATCCTACGAGCAGTACTTC	CASRQAPDRSYEQYF
-	TRBJ1-1	TRBV5-1	-	TGCGCCAGCAGCTTCCGGGGGGAGAACACTGAAGCTTTCTTT	CASSFRGENTEAFF
-	TRBJ2-3	TRBV27	TRBD2	TGTGCCAGCACCTCAACCGAGACTAGCGGGGGCACAGATACGCAGTATTTT	CASTSTETSGGTDTQYF
few	TRBJ2-3	TRBV10-3	TRBD1	TGTGCCATCAAACGTTCGCTCGGCCAGGGGGCGGATACGCAGTATTTT	CAIKRSLGQGADTQYF
-	TRBJ1-5	TRBV30	TRBD1	TGTGCCTGGAGTGGCGGACAGGGGGCAATTCAGCCCCAGCATTTT	CAWSGGQGAIQPQHF
-	TRBJ1-4	TRBV11-2	TRBD1	TGTGCCAGCAGCATCTTCCAGGGGGCTAGTGAAAAACTGTTTTTT	CASSIFQGASEKLFF
-	TRBJ2-6	TRBV3-1/TRBV3-2	-	TGTGCCAGCAGCCAAGACCTCTCTGGGGCCAACGTCCTGACTTTC	CASSQDLSGANVLTF
few	TRBJ1-1	TRBV6-2/TRBV6-3	-	TGTGCCAGCAGCCCTAGGGGGTACCGGGCAGGGCATTGGAGCACTGAAGCTTTCTTT	CASSPRGYRAGHWSTEAFF
-	TRBJ1-2	TRBV6-2/TRBV6-3	-	TGTGCCAGCAGTAACGGGACAAATTATAACTATGGCTACACCTTC	CASSNGTNYNYGYTF
-	TRBJ2-3	TRBV5-1	TRBD2	TGCGCCAGCAGCTTGGTGTCGTGGACTAGCGGGATGGCAGATACGCAGTATTTT	CASSLVSWTSGMADTQYF
-	TRBJ1-1	TRBV18	-	TGTGCCAGCTCACCCACCACGGTGAACACTGAAGCTTTCTTT	CASSPTTVNTEAFF
-	TRBJ1-2	TRBV11-2	-	TGTGCCAGCAGCGCAGGGGCGTGGGGCTACACCTTC	CASSAGAWGYTF
-	TRBJ1-1	TRBV28	-	TGTGCCAGCAGTGGAGTGAACACTGAAGCTTTCTTT	CASSGVNTEAFF
-	TRBJ2-3	TRBV2	TRBD2	TGTGCCAGCAGCAATTCCGGGACTAGCGGGAGCACAGATACGCAGTATTTT	CASSNSGTSGSTDTQYF
once	TRBJ1-4	TRBV10-3	TRBD1	TGTGCCATCAGGGGACAGGGAGAAAATGAAAAACTGTTTTTT	CAIRGQGENEKLFF
-	TRBJ2-7	TRBV19	TRBD2	TGTGCCAGTCGGCGCAATAGCGGGGCGACCTACGAGCAGTACTTC	CASRRNSGATYEQYF
-	TRBJ1-2	TRBV27	TRBD1	TGTGCCAGCGGCGGGGACAGCACCACTAACTATGGCTACACCTTC	CASGGDSTTNYGYTF
-	TRBJ1-6	TRBV5-1	TRBD1	TGCGCCAGCAGCTTCTATATGGGGACAGATTCACCCCTCCACTTT	CASSFYMGTDSPLHF
-	TRBJ2-3	TRBV30	-	TGTGCCTGGAGTGTACTAGAGGGTGCCACAGATACGCAGTATTTT	CAWSVLEGATDTQYF
-	TRBJ1-2	TRBV5-5	-	TGTGCCAGCAGCTTAGGGCGGGGGTCCTATGGCTACACCTTC	CASSLGRGSYGYTF
-	TRBJ1-1	TRBV29-1	-	TGCAGCGTTCAAGGGCCCCGGACAGAAGCTTTCTTT	CSVQGPRTEAFF
-	TRBJ1-5	TRBV20-1	-	TGCAGTGCTAGTGATAGGCGCAGGAAAAATCAGCCCCAGCATTTT	CSASDRRRKNQPQHF
few	TRBJ1-5	TRBV12-3/TRBV12-4	-	TGTGCCAGCAGTTTGATCAGGGATCAGCCCCAGCATTTT	CASSLIRDQPQHF
-	TRBJ1-5	TRBV5-6	TRBD1	TGTGCCAGCAGCCGATCGACAGGGGACAATCAGCCCCAGCATTTT	CASSRSTGDNQPQHF
once	TRBJ2-5	TRBV14	-	TGTGCCAGCAGCCCTGCAGCAAGTCCCAGGGATCGGGAGACCCAGTACTTC	CASSPAASPRDRETQYF